The clone carrying this TCR beta chain was seen a handful of times. The same CDR3 can be traced to other DNA sequences in this sample. The sample originates from a study of blood T cell repertoires in COVID-19. On the study more broadly: PBMCs, B-cell-depleted T cells, or T cells provided the cDNA or gDNA that made up the material.

This table comes from immunoSEQ multiplex PCR, and its TCRdb copy is limited to in-frame clones, with some not included. The sample lists tens of thousands of clones, around 82% occurring once. The CDR3 spans 13 residues. CDR1 is MDHEN and CDR2 is SYDVKM in the germline V gene. V was pared by 5 bases and J by 2 bases, with 2 bases of the junction left unmatched. The sequence was obtained from a man over 45 with active or convalescent COVID-19. The sequenced sample consisted of peripheral blood. V and J are TRBV28 and TRBJ1-2; 7 bases agree with TRBD1. This CDR3 reads CASSLGQNYGYTF. DNA for the CDR3: TGTGCCAGCAGTCTGGGACAGAACTATGGCTACACCTTC.